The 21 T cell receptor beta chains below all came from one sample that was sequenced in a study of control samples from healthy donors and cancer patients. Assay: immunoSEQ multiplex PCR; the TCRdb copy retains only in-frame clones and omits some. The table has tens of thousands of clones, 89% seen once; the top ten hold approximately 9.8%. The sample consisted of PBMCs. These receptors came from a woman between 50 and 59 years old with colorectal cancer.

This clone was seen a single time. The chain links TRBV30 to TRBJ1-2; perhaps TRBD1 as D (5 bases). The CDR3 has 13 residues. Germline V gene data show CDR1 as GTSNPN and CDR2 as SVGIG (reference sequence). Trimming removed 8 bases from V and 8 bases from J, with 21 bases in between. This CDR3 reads CAGNLQGVGGYTF. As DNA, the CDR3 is TGTGCCGGAAATTTACAAGGGGTTGGAGGCTACACCTTC.

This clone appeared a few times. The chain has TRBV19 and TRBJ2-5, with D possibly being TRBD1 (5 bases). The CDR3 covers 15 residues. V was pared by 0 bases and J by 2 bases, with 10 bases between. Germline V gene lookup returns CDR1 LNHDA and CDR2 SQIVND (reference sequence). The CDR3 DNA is TGTGCCAGTAGTATAGATCCGACAGCTCAAGAGACCCAGTACTTC. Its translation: CASSIDPTAQETQYF.

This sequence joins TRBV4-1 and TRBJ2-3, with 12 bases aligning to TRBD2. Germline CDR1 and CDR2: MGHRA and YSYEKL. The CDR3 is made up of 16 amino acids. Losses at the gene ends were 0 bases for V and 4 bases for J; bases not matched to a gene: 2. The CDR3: CASSQEPSGGADTQYF. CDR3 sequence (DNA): TGCGCCAGCAGCCAAGAACCTAGCGGGGGGGCAGATACGCAGTATTTT.

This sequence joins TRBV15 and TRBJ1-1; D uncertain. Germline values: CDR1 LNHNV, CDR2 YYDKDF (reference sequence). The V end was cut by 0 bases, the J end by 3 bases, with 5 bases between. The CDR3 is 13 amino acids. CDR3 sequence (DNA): TGTGCCACCAGCAGAGACGAGGACACTGAAGCTTTCTTT. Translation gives CATSRDEDTEAFF.

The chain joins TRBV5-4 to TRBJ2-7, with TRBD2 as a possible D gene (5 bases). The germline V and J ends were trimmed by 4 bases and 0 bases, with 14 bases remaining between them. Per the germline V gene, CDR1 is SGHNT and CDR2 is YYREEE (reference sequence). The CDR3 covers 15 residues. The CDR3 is CASSVLTGSSYEQYV. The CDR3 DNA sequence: TGTGCCAGCAGCGTACTGACTGGGAGCTCCTACGAGCAGTACGTC.

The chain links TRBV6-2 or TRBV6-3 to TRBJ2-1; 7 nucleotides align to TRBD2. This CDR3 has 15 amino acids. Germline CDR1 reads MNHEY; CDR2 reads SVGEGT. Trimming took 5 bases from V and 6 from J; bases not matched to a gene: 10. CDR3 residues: CASSPGLRSGNEQFF. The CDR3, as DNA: TGTGCCAGCAGTCCGGGACTACGTTCGGGCAATGAGCAGTTCTTC.

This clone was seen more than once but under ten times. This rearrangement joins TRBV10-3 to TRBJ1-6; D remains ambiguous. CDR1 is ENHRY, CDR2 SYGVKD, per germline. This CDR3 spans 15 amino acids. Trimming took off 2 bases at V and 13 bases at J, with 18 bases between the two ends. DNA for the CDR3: TGTGCCATCAGTGAGCAATCACCCCAAACAATCCCCCTCCACTTT. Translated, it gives CAISEQSPQTIPLHF.

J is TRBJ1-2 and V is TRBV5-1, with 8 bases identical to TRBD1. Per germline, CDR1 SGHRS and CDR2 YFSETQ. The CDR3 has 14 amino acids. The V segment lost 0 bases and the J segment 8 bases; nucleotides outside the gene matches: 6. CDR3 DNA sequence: TGCGCCAGCAGCTTGGGGACAGGGTCTGAGGGCTACACCTTC. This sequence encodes CASSLGTGSEGYTF.

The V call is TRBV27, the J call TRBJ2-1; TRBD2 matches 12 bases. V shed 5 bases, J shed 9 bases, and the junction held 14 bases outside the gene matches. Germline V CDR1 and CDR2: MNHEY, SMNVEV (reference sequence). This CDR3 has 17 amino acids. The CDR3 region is CASSLLLAGGPTGEQFF. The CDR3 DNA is TGTGCCAGCAGTCTCCTACTAGCGGGGGGCCCGACGGGTGAGCAGTTCTTC.

For the CDR3, the DNA is TGTGCCAGCTCGCCCGAGCTGGCAGGAAACACCATATATTTT. Translation gives CASSPELAGNTIYF. V is TRBV18 and J is TRBJ1-3, with unresolved D. The CDR3 is made up of 14 amino acids. Germline V lookup: CDR1 KGHSH, CDR2 LQKENI. Trimming took 6 bases from V and 4 from J, leaving 13 bases between them.

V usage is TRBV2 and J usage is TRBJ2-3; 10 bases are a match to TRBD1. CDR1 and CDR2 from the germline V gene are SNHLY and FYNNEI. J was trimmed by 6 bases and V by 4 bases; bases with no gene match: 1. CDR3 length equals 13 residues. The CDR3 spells CASSGQGADTQYF. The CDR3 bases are TGTGCCAGCAGTGGACAGGGGGCGGATACGCAGTATTTT. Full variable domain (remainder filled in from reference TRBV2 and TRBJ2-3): EPEVTQTPSHQVTQMGQEVILRCVPISNHLYFYWYRQILGQKVEFLVSFYNNEISEKSEIFDDQFSVERPDGSNFTLKIRSTKLEDSAMYFCASSGQGADTQYFGPGTRLTVL.

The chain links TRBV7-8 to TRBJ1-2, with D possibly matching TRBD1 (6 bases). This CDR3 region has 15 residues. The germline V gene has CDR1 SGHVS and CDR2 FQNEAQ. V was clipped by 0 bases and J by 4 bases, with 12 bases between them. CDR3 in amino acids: CASSLARQGFYGYTF. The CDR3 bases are TGTGCCAGCAGCTTAGCGCGGCAGGGGTTCTATGGCTACACCTTC.

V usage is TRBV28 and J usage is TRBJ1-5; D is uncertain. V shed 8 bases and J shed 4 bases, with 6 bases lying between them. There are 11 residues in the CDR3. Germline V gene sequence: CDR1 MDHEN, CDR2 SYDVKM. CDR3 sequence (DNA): TGTGCCAGCGGCGCTAATCAGCCCCAGCATTTT. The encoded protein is CASGANQPQHF.

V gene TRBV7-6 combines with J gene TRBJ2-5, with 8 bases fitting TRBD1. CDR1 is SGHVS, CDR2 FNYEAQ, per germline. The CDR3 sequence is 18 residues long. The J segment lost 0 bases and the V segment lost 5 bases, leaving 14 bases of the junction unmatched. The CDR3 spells CASSTPRYGQGNQETQYF. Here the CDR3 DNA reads TGTGCCAGCAGCACACCGAGATACGGACAGGGCAACCAAGAGACCCAGTACTTC.

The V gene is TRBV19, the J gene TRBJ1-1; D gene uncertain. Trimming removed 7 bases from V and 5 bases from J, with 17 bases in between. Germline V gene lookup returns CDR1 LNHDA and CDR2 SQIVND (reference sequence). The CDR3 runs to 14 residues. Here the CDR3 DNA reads TGTGCCAGTACCCCGCTCGCCCGGGTGACTGAAGCTTTCTTT. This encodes CASTPLARVTEAFF. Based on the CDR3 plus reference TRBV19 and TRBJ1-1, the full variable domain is DGGITQSPKYLFRKEGQNVTLSCEQNLNHDAMYWYRQDPGQGLRLIYYSQIVNDFQKGDIAEGYSVSREKKESFPLTVTSAQKNPTAFYLCASTPLARVTEAFFGQGTRLTVV.

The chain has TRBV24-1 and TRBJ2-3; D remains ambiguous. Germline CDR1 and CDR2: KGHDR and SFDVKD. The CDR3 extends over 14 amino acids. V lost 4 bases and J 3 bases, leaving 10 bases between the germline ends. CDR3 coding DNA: TGTGCCACCAGTGAGCCAGGTTCTACAGATACGCAGTATTTT. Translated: CATSEPGSTDTQYF.

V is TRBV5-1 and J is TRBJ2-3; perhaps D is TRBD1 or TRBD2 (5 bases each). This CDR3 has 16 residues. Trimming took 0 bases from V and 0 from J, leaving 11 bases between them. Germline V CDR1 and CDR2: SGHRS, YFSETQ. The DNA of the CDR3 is TGCGCCAGCAGCTTGGCCGGGACCCCAAGCACAGATACGCAGTATTTT. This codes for CASSLAGTPSTDTQYF.

The CDR3 reads CASSLAAREDTEAFF. The CDR3 DNA is TGCGCCAGCAGCTTGGCCGCCAGGGAGGACACTGAAGCTTTCTTT. The rearrangement joins TRBV5-1 to TRBJ1-1; tentative D call: TRBD1 (5 bases). The germline CDR1 and CDR2 sequences are SGHRS and YFSETQ. The CDR3 covers 15 residues. Trimming pared 0 bases from V and 3 bases from J, leaving 12 bases between.

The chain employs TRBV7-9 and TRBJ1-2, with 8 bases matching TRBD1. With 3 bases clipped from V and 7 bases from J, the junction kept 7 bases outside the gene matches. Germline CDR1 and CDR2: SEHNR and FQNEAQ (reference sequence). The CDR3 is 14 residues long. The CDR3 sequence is CASSFGQGAGGYTF. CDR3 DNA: TGTGCCAGCAGCTTCGGGCAGGGGGCAGGTGGCTACACCTTC.

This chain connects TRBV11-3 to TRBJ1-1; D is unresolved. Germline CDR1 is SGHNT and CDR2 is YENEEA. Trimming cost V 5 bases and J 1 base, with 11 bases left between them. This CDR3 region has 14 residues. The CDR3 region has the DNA TGTGCCAGCAGCCCCCGGTCAACGAACACTGAAGCTTTCTTT. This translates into CASSPRSTNTEAFF.

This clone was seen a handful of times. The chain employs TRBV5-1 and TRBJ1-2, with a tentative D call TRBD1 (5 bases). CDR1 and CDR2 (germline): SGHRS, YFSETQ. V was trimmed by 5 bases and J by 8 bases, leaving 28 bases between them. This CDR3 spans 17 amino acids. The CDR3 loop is CASRSRDGGPKGWGYTF. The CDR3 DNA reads TGCGCCAGCAGGAGTCGGGACGGAGGCCCTAAGGGGTGGGGCTACACCTTC.